The clone carrying this T cell receptor (beta chain) has a count of ten or more. Trimming stripped 0 bases from V and 4 bases from J, with 15 bases between. There are 17 residues in the CDR3. Germline values: CDR1 MNHEY, CDR2 SMNVEV (reference sequence). The sample's time point: newly diagnosed GD, antithyroid drugs for less than 3 months. The TCR library was made from RNA extracted from PBMCs. The data were taken from a study of regulatory T cells in long-lasting Graves disease. Building the TCR beta libraries relied on iRepertoire HTBI primers, and CDR3 regions underwent Arm-PCR. One entry per CDR3 protein results from TCRdb running MiXCR on the multiplex PCR reads. This sample has 450,000 to 700,000 distinct CDR3 sequences; approximately 15% occur once, and the top ten carry roughly a tenth. This sample also belongs to another study, concerning T cells in Graves' hyperthyroidism and ophthalmopathy. From that paper: The HTBI primer set was used in a first-round RT-PCR of the TCR CDR3. Before onset, by a median of about six months, the model predicted ophthalmopathy.

The receptor comes from a man aged 30-40 years with Graves disease. V is TRBV27 and J is TRBJ1-4; D gene ambiguous. This specimen was peripheral blood mononuclear cells (PBMCs), taken at new diagnosis, from a patient treated with antithyroid drugs. The CDR3 reads CASSLSFRGRNNEKLFF. The DNA of the CDR3 is TGTGCCAGCAGTTTATCGTTTCGTGGCAGAAATAATGAAAAACTGTTTTTT.